This T cell receptor (beta chain) was profiled in a study of OX40 agonist ivuxolimab in advanced cancers. As for the study in general: Patient treatment consisted of intravenous ivuxolimab administration every 2 weeks at 0.01 to 10 mg/kg. Partial responses were recorded for three patients, including one with hepatocellular carcinoma and two with cutaneous melanoma. Study-wide findings and caveats: Low levels of normalized T-cell clonal expansion also appeared in some nonresponders.

Any history of autoimmune disease or systemic immunosuppression disqualified patients. Generated by immunoSEQ multiplex PCR, the TCRdb table keeps only in-frame clones and is missing some. The sample includes approximately 82,000 clones, 88% of them seen just once. In regard to this clone: Its antigen is not known.

The sequences come from CD4+ or CD8+ T cells sorted from blood, collected in a trial of the OX40 agonist ivuxolimab. The source of this sequence is an adult with an advanced solid tumor such as melanoma, head and neck, liver or kidney cancer.

CDR3 nucleotide sequence: TGTGCCAGCAGCCAAGTAGGCCCTGGGGGGCGGGAGGGCACGACCCAGTACTTC. Translated: CASSQVGPGGREGTTQYF. The chain is built from TRBV4-2 and TRBJ2-5; TRBD2 matches 9 bases. Germline CDR1 is LGHNA and CDR2 is YNFKEQ. The V gene end was trimmed by 1 base and the J gene end by 7 bases; junction bases not matched to a gene: 16. This CDR3 has 18 residues.